What follows is one T cell receptor beta chain and its context. This specimen comes from a study of cytomegalovirus exposure and HLA in healthy donors. The germline V gene has CDR1 SGDLS and CDR2 YYNGEE. The CDR3 totals 15 residues. Trimming removed 0 bases from V and 7 bases from J; junction bases left unmatched: 4. With 60 Vbeta and 13 Jbeta primers, the PCR was carried out. Data came from immunoSEQ multiplex PCR; TCRdb stores just in-frame clones and leaves some out. The sample holds 250,000 to 350,000 clones; roughly 80% are singletons and the top ten take more than 0.3%. Sequencing was performed on PBMCs. This TCR came from a girl aged 2-9 years in good health and CMV-seronegative. The chain couples TRBV9 to TRBJ2-1; 10 nucleotides agree with TRBD2. CDR3 sequence: CASSVASGRFNEQFF. The CDR3 DNA sequence: TGTGCCAGCAGCGTAGCTAGCGGGAGATTTAATGAGCAGTTCTTC. The whole variable domain, remainder taken from reference TRBV9 and TRBJ2-1, is DSGVTQTPKHLITATGQRVTLRCSPRSGDLSVYWYQQSLDQGLQFLIQYYNGEERAKGNILERFSAQQFPDLHSELNLSSLELGDSALYFCASSVASGRFNEQFFGPGTRLTVL.